This record looks at one T cell receptor beta chain sequence and its context. This record belongs to a study of regulatory T cells in long-lasting Graves disease. The V gene's germline CDR1 is MNHEY and CDR2 SMNVEV (reference sequence). This CDR3 is 13 amino acids long. With 8 bases removed from V and 0 bases from J, the gap between germline ends came to 8 bases. Time point indicated: newly diagnosed GD, antithyroid drugs for less than 3 months. PBMC-derived RNA was used for the TCR library. Relying on iRepertoire HTBI primers and Arm-PCR of CDR3 regions, the team built TCR beta libraries. TCRdb called the multiplex PCR reads again in MiXCR, with one record for every CDR3 protein. Found here are about 470,000 distinct CDR3 sequences, under 15% of them singletons; the top ten hold around 15%. These data were also reused for a study on T cells in Graves' hyperthyroidism and ophthalmopathy. From that study: Researchers ran a first-round RT-PCR on the TCR CDR3 using the HTBI primer set.

Here the sequenced sample was peripheral blood mononuclear cells (PBMCs), taken at new diagnosis, from a patient treated with antithyroid drugs. The TCR sequence derives from a young woman with Graves disease. This rearrangement joins TRBV27 to TRBJ2-1; TRBD2 might be the D (5 bases). Here the CDR3 reads CASRDSSYNEQFF. The CDR3 DNA follows: TGTGCCAGCCGGGATAGCTCCTACAATGAGCAGTTCTTC.